This T cell receptor (beta chain) appears in the sequencing data of a study of tumor-infiltrating lymphocytes in primary liver carcinoma. A constant-region primer primed TCR beta cDNA synthesis from 400 to 600 ng of total RNA. It was through three nested multiplex PCR rounds of slightly modified ARM-PCR that TCR beta libraries arose. Running 10 cycles apiece, the first two PCR rounds relied on TRBV1-TRBV30 forward primers together with a C-beta reverse primer. TCRdb passed the multiplex PCR reads through MiXCR, listing each CDR3 protein once. The sample lists approximately 210,000 distinct CDR3 sequences; almost 65% were seen once. The length of the CDR3 is 15 residues. Germline CDR1 and CDR2: MNHEY and SVGEGT. With V trimmed by 5 bases and J by 4 bases, 9 bases remained unmatched. This clonotype has ten or more counts. Germline DNA was also extracted, and blood RNA was taken from unsorted whole blood.

The sequencing sample was made of peripheral blood. This clonotype was sampled from a woman aged 60-75 years with primary liver carcinoma and hepatitis B virus infection. The chain is built from TRBV6-2 or TRBV6-3 and TRBJ2-5; 8 nucleotides agree with TRBD2. The CDR3 bases are TGTGCCAGCAGTCCCGGGACTAGAACCTTAGAGACCCAGTACTTC. Translating it yields CASSPGTRTLETQYF.